The T cell receptor beta chain under discussion was sequenced for a study of cytomegalovirus exposure and HLA in healthy donors. The CDR3 has 17 amino acids. The germline V gene has CDR1 MGHRA and CDR2 YSYEKL. V lost 4 bases to trimming and J lost 3 bases, with 21 bases between them. This PCR relied on a set of 60 Vbeta primers and 13 Jbeta primers. The method was immunoSEQ multiplex PCR; TCRdb's version includes in-frame clones alone and lacks a portion of them. The sample lists around 250,000 clones, about 80% occurring once. On this clone itself: Antigen unknown.

General study findings and limits: About 87% or about 30% of the time was how often most TCR beta V segments were productive, according to an earlier analysis.

V gene TRBV4-1 combines with J gene TRBJ2-5, with a possible D match to TRBD2 (6 bases). The source material was PBMCs. The clonotype was recovered from a woman in her sixties or seventies in good health and CMV-seropositive. The CDR3 region has the DNA TGCGCCAGCAGCCCGAAATCGTACGGGACTGAGAAAGAGACCCAGTACTTC. Protein: CASSPKSYGTEKETQYF.